The clone carrying this TCR beta chain was detected only once. The antigen remains undetermined. Survey-level resolution applied to immunoSEQ assay v3.0. Profiling relied on immunoSEQ multiplex PCR, and the TCRdb table lists in-frame clones only, not all of them. The sample lists roughly 18,000 clones; roughly 92% were seen once. This record comes from a study of long-term antiretroviral therapy in people with HIV. Overall study: A decade or so separates the oldest specimens from the later 2015 immediate-ART recommendation. Whole-study results and caveats: Participants lacked recorded data on ART adherence, viral resistance or therapy changes. Clonotypes expanded prior to ART showed repertoire dominance at all sampled time points.

The germline V gene encodes CDR1 SGHTA and CDR2 FQGNSA. V gave up 4 bases and J gave up 8 bases, with 18 bases separating them. The CDR3 is 16 residues long. DNA was extracted from approximately 1-10 million thawed cryopreserved PBMC. The TCR was taken from a woman in her 40s with HIV. The J gene is TRBJ1-6, the V gene TRBV7-2; D gene unclear. Sequencing used unsorted PBMCs, obtained 0.6 years after starting antiretroviral therapy. DNA for the CDR3: TGTGCCAGCAGCTCAGGAACCCTACGAATTGATTCACCCCTCCACTTT. Translation: CASSSGTLRIDSPLHF.